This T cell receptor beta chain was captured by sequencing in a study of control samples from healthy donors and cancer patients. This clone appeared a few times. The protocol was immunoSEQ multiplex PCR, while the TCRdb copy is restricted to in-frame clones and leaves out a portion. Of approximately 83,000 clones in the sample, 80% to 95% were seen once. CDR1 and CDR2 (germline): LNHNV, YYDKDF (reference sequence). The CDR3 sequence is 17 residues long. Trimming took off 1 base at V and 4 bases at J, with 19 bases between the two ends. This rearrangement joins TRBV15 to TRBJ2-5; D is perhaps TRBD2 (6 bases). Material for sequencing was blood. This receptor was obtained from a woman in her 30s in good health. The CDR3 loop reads CATSRVGPAGPAETQYF. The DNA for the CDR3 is TGTGCCACCAGCAGAGTCGGCCCGGCGGGGCCCGCAGAGACCCAGTACTTC.